This passage covers 14 T cell receptor beta chains from one sample sequenced in a study of T cell repertoires in cytomegalovirus infection. TCRdb reanalysed the reads using MiXCR and keeps one entry per CDR3 protein. The sample yields some 62,000 distinct CDR3 sequences, 20% to 25% seen once. Their recognized antigens are unknown. Source: CD8+ T cells from cultured PBMCs, taken from culture after CMV antigen stimulation. Source of these receptors: a human donor in good health (CMV status not recorded). Some clones in this sample may be carry-over from other donors' samples.

V usage is TRBV7-9 and J usage is TRBJ2-5; 9 positions match TRBD2. V was pared by 4 bases and J by 3 bases, with 6 bases of the junction left unmatched. The germline CDR1 and CDR2 sequences are SEHNR and FQNEAQ (reference sequence). This CDR3 has 15 amino acids. The CDR3 spells CASSWVAGEEETQYF. The CDR3 DNA reads TGTGCCAGCAGCTGGGTAGCGGGGGAGGAAGAGACCCAGTACTTC.

This clonotype was recorded a few times. The gene calls are TRBV7-9 and TRBJ1-4; TRBD1 matches 10 bases. V shed 4 bases, J shed 4 bases, and the junction held 6 bases outside the gene matches. CDR1 is SEHNR and CDR2 is FQNEAQ in the germline V gene (reference sequence). CDR3 size: 16 residues. Written as DNA, the CDR3 is TGTGCCAGCAGCTGGGACAGGGGTTGGGATAATGAAAAACTGTTTTTT. Encoded protein: CASSWDRGWDNEKLFF.

The chain recombines TRBV9 with TRBJ1-6; TRBD1 is a possible D gene (5 bases). Germline CDR1 and CDR2: SGDLS and YYNGEE. The CDR3 is made up of 16 amino acids. The ends were cut back, 0 bases at V and 7 bases at J, with 14 bases in the middle. The DNA for the CDR3 is TGTGCCAGCAGCGTAGAGGGAAGACCAGGGAATTCACCCCTCCACTTT. Translating gives CASSVEGRPGNSPLHF. The full variable domain, in which reference TRBV9 and TRBJ1-6 provide the parts outside the CDR3, is DSGVTQTPKHLITATGQRVTLRCSPRSGDLSVYWYQQSLDQGLQFLIQYYNGEERAKGNILERFSAQQFPDLHSELNLSSLELGDSALYFCASSVEGRPGNSPLHFGNGTRLTVT.

The chain combines TRBV9 with TRBJ2-2, with 10 bases identical to TRBD2. The length of the CDR3 is 16 residues. V was pared by 5 bases and J by 4 bases, with 8 bases of the junction left unmatched. From germline, CDR1 is SGDLS and CDR2 YYNGEE. CDR3 sequence (DNA): TGTGCCAGCAGTCAAACTAGCGGGGCGGCCACCGGGGAGCTGTTTTTT. Residues: CASSQTSGAATGELFF.

The chain links TRBV7-2 to TRBJ2-1, with D perhaps TRBD2 (5 bases). CDR1 and CDR2 (germline): SGHTA, FQGNSA. The CDR3 runs to 11 residues. Here the CDR3 reads CATNEGNEQFF. For the CDR3, the DNA is TGTGCGACCAACGAGGGCAATGAGCAGTTCTTC.

V gene TRBV4-3 combines with J gene TRBJ1-2; 8 bases line up with TRBD1. The junction had 14 bases not matched to a gene; V was cut back by 3 bases and J by 8 bases. This CDR3 contains 16 residues. CDR1 and CDR2 (germline): LGHNA, YSLEER. The CDR3 DNA reads TGCGCCAGCAGCCATGACGGGAGCCAGGGGGCGCTCGGCTACACCTTC. Its translation: CASSHDGSQGALGYTF.

There are a few counts of this clonotype. The genes are TRBV7-9 and TRBJ2-7, with D tentatively TRBD2 (5 bases). The CDR3 runs 12 residues. The V end was cut by 5 bases, the J end by 7 bases, with 12 bases between. Germline V gives CDR1 SEHNR, CDR2 FQNEAQ (reference sequence). The CDR3 sequence: CASSPPSGEQYF. The CDR3 DNA reads TGTGCCAGCAGCCCCCCCTCGGGGGAGCAGTACTTC.

This clonotype was observed a few times. The chain has TRBV7-2 and TRBJ2-5; weak D call: TRBD2 (7 bases). The CDR3 is 17 residues long. Germline lookup yields CDR1 SGHTA and CDR2 FQGNSA. V shed 3 bases and J shed 0 bases, with 17 bases lying between them. CDR3 nucleotide sequence: TGTGCCAGCAGCTTGAGGGCGGGGGCCTCCTACCAAGAGACCCAGTACTTC. It is translated as CASSLRAGASYQETQYF.

The sample holds a few counts of this clonotype. This chain uses TRBV7-2 with TRBJ1-1, with D perhaps matching TRBD1 (6 bases). This CDR3 contains 18 residues. Trimming removed 1 base from V and 5 bases from J, with 23 bases in between. Per germline, CDR1 SGHTA and CDR2 FQGNSA. CDR3 in amino acids: CASSLVYHREPLGTEAFF. The CDR3, as DNA: TGTGCCAGCAGCTTAGTATATCACAGGGAGCCGTTGGGAACTGAAGCTTTCTTT.

The chain joins TRBV12-3 or TRBV12-4 to TRBJ2-7; D might be TRBD1 (5 bases). CDR3 size: 15 residues. V dropped 4 bases and J dropped 7 bases, with 20 bases sitting between them. The chain's CDR3 is CASSSPVGHHREQYF. In nucleotides, the CDR3 is TGTGCCAGCAGTTCGCCCGTCGGACATCATAGAGAGCAGTACTTC.

This chain joins TRBV11-2 and TRBJ2-6; weak D call: TRBD1 (5 bases). The germline gives CDR1 SGHAT, CDR2 FQNNGV. The V end lost 2 bases, the J end lost 0 bases, and 11 bases lay between the germline ends. The CDR3 has 17 residues. The CDR3 loop reads CASSLIRVGSGANVLTF. In nucleotides, the CDR3 is TGTGCCAGCAGCTTAATCAGGGTGGGCTCTGGGGCCAACGTCCTGACTTTC.

The rearrangement uses TRBV12-3 or TRBV12-4 and TRBJ1-1, with 8 bases that match TRBD1. V gave up 5 bases and J gave up 4 bases; unmatched junction bases: 9. The CDR3 runs to 15 residues. CDR3 bases: TGTGCCAGCAGTAAACAGGGGGGTGAGGGCACTGAAGCTTTCTTT. This gives the protein CASSKQGGEGTEAFF.

The V gene is TRBV7-9, the J gene TRBJ1-2; 7 nucleotides line up with TRBD1. Germline V CDR1 and CDR2: SEHNR, FQNEAQ (reference sequence). The CDR3 is made up of 15 amino acids. Losses at the gene ends were 5 bases for V and 4 bases for J; bases not matched to a gene: 10. The CDR3 loop reads CASSVPTGRGYGYTF. The CDR3 bases are TGTGCCAGCAGCGTACCGACAGGGCGAGGCTATGGCTACACCTTC.

A few counts support this clonotype. CDR3 coding DNA: TGCGCCAGCAGCCAAGTCGGGAACACTGAAGCTTTCTTT. This encodes CASSQVGNTEAFF. The gene calls are TRBV4-3 and TRBJ1-1; D gene unclear. This CDR3 comprises 13 residues. Trimming took off 1 base at V and 1 base at J, with 4 bases between the two ends. CDR1 is LGHNA, CDR2 YSLEER, per germline.